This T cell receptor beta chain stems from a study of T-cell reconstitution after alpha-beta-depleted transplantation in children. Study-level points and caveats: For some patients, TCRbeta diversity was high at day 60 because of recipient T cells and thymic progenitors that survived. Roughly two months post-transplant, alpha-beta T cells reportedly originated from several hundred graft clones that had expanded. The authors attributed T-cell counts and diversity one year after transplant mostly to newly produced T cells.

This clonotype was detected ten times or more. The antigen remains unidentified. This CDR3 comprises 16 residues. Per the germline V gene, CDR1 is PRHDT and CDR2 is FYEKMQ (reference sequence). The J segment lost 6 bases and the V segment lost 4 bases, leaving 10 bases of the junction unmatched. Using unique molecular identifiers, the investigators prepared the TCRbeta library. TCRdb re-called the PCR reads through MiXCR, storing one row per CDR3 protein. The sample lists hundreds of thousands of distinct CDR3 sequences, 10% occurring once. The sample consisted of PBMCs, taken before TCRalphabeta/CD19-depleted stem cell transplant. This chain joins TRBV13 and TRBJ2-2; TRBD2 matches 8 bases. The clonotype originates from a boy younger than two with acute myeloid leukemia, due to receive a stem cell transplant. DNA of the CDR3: TGTGCCAGCAGCTCCGGGACTAGAGGTGACGCCGGGGAGCTGTTTTTT. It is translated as CASSSGTRGDAGELFF.